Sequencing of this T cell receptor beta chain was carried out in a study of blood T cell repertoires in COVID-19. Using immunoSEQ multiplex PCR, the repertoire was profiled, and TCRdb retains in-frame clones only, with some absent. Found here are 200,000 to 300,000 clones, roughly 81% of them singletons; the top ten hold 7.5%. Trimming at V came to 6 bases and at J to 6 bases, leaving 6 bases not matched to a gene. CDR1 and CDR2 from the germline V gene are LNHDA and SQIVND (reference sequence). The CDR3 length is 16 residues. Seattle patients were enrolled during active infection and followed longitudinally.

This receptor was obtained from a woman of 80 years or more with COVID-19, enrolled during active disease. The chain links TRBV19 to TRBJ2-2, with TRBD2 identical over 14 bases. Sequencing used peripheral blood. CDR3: CASSRTSGRSAGELFF. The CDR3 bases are TGTGCCAGTAGCAGGACTAGCGGGAGGTCGGCCGGGGAGCTGTTTTTT.